Listed below are T cell receptor beta chains from one sample, sequenced in a study of cytomegalovirus exposure and HLA in healthy donors. Generated by immunoSEQ multiplex PCR, the TCRdb table keeps only in-frame clones and is missing some. The sample holds around 140,000 clones, 60% to 85% seen once. Sample: PBMCs. The receptors were sampled from a man aged 35 to 55 in good health and CMV-seronegative. The CDR3 runs from the conserved cysteine through the conserved F or W. The order of the fields is V gene, D gene, J gene, clone size, CDR3 protein, CDR3 DNA. D genes are given only for firm matches. Some rows have no size entry. The others give once, few or many, or a class for an expanded clone.

>TRBV9|TRBD1|TRBJ1-2|few
CASSVRTGDYGYTF
TGTGCCAGCAGCGTGCGGACAGGGGACTATGGCTACACCTTC
>TRBV7-3|TRBD2|TRBJ2-1|.
CASSRRGATDEQFF
TGTGCCAGCAGCCGGCGGGGGGCTACGGATGAGCAGTTCTTC
>TRBV6-6|.|TRBJ1-3|.
CASSYGAGRTERTIYF
TGTGCCAGCAGTTACGGGGCGGGGCGCACGGAAAGGACCATATATTTT
>TRBV10-3|.|TRBJ2-1|.
CASGRGEYNEQFF
TGTGCCTCGGGGCGCGGGGAGTACAATGAGCAGTTCTTC
>TRBV5-6|TRBD2|TRBJ2-1|.
CASSLLAGGAYNEQFF
TGTGCCAGCAGCTTATTAGCGGGAGGGGCCTACAATGAGCAGTTCTTC
>TRBV19|TRBD1|TRBJ1-5|few
CASSSSDRGLGQPQHF
TGTGCCAGTAGTTCTTCGGACAGGGGGCTGGGTCAGCCCCAGCATTTT
>TRBV6-5|TRBD1|TRBJ2-2|.
CASSYTGGTGELFF
TGTGCCAGCAGTTATACAGGGGGCACCGGGGAGCTGTTTTTT
>TRBV30|.|TRBJ2-7|.
CAWSPALRSGQYF
TGTGCCTGGAGTCCGGCTTTGAGGTCCGGGCAGTACTTC
>TRBV2|TRBD2|TRBJ2-1|.
CASGLAGYNEQFF
TGTGCCAGCGGACTAGCGGGATACAATGAGCAGTTCTTC
>TRBV28|.|TRBJ2-7|.
CASSLSDGGFREQYF
TGTGCCAGCAGTTTATCTGACGGGGGTTTCCGGGAGCAGTACTTC
>TRBV7-9|TRBD1|TRBJ2-7|.
CASSLQGAHEQYF
TGTGCCAGCAGCTTACAGGGGGCCCACGAGCAGTACTTC
>TRBV29-1|TRBD2|TRBJ2-5|.
CSVTPRLAGGETQYF
TGCAGCGTCACCCCCCGCTTAGCGGGAGGAGAGACCCAGTACTTC
>TRBV11-2|.|TRBJ2-7|.
CASRLTDGQIYEQYF
TGTGCCAGCAGGCTAACCGATGGACAGATCTACGAGCAGTACTTC
>TRBV2|TRBD1|TRBJ2-7|.
CASSLPGQGARWRYF
TGTGCCAGCAGTCTTCCGGGACAGGGGGCCCGTTGGCGGTACTTC
>TRBV30|.|TRBJ1-6|once
CAWSLAGRNSPLHF
TGTGCCTGGAGCTTGGCGGGGCGGAATTCACCCCTCCACTTT
>TRBV27|TRBD2|TRBJ2-7|.
CASSPQRDYEQYF
TGTGCCAGCAGTCCGCAGCGGGACTACGAGCAGTACTTC
>TRBV7-6|TRBD2|TRBJ2-7|.
CASSPLSGGPYEQYF
TGTGCCAGCAGCCCCTTATCGGGAGGGCCCTACGAGCAGTACTTC
>TRBV10-3|TRBD2|TRBJ2-7|.
CAIRTTSGRTYEQYF
TGTGCCATCAGAACTACTAGCGGGAGGACCTACGAGCAGTACTTC
>TRBV6-6|.|TRBJ1-1|.
CASIGGASMNTEAFF
TGTGCCAGCATCGGGGGGGCATCGATGAACACTGAGGCTTTCTTT
>TRBV9|TRBD2|TRBJ2-5|.
CASSAGLAVQETQYF
TGTGCCAGCAGCGCGGGACTAGCGGTGCAAGAGACCCAGTACTTC
>TRBV11-2|.|TRBJ2-1|few
CASSPRLVSSYNEQFF
TGTGCCAGCAGCCCCAGACTAGTAAGCTCCTACAATGAGCAGTTCTTC
>TRBV7-8|.|TRBJ2-7|.
CASSPQSTTYEQYF
TGTGCCAGCAGCCCCCAATCCACTACGTACGAGCAGTACTTC
>TRBV7-6|TRBD1|TRBJ1-2|.
CASSLGQGGSNYGYTF
TGTGCCAGCAGTCTGGGACAGGGAGGGTCAAACTATGGCTACACCTTC
>TRBV5-1|TRBD2|TRBJ2-3|.
CASSLETGRTDTQYF
TGCGCCAGCAGCTTGGAAACCGGGAGGACAGATACGCAGTATTTT
>TRBV5-1|.|TRBJ2-5|.
CASSSRQVRLETQYF
TGCGCCAGCAGCTCCCGACAGGTGCGTCTGGAGACCCAGTACTTC
>TRBV28|.|TRBJ2-2|.
CASTGGPTGELFF
TGTGCCAGCACCGGGGGACCCACCGGGGAGCTGTTTTTT
>TRBV5-1|TRBD1|TRBJ2-4|.
CASSSTGVLKNIQYF
TGCGCCAGCAGCTCGACAGGGGTGCTAAAAAACATTCAGTACTTC
>TRBV10-3|TRBD1|TRBJ2-5|.
CAISGENRGRREETQYF
TGTGCCATCAGTGGGGAGAACAGGGGGCGCAGGGAAGAGACCCAGTACTTC
>TRBV10-1|TRBD2|TRBJ2-1|.
CASGLAGYNEQFF
TGCGCCAGTGGACTAGCGGGATACAATGAGCAGTTCTTC